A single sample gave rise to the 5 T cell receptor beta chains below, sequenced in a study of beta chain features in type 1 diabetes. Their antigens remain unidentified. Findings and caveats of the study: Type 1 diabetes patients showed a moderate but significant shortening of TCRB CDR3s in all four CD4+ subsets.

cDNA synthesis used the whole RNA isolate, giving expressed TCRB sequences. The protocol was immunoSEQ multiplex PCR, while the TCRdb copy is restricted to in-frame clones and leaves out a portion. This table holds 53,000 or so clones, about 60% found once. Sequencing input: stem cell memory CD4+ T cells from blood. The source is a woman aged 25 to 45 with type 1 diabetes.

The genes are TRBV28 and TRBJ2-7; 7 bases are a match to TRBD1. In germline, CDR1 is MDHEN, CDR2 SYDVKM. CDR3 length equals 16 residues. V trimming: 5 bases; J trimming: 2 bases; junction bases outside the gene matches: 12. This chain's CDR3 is CASSTFRQGVAYEQYF. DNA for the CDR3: TGTGCCAGCAGTACGTTTAGACAGGGCGTTGCCTACGAGCAGTACTTC.

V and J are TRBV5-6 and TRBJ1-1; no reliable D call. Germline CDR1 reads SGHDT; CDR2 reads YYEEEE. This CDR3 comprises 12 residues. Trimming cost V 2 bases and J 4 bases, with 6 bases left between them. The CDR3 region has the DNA TGTGCCAGCAGCTTCGGGAGCACTGAAGCTTTCTTT. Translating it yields CASSFGSTEAFF.

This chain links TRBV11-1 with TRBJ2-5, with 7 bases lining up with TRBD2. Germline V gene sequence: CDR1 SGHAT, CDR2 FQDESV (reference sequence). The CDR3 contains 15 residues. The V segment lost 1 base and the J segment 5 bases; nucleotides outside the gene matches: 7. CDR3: CASSLVWTSGETQYF. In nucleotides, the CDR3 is TGTGCCAGCAGCTTAGTGTGGACTAGTGGGGAGACCCAGTACTTC. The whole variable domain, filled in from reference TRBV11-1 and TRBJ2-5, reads EAEVAQSPRYKITEKSQAVAFWCDPISGHATLYWYRQILGQGPELLVQFQDESVVDDSQLPKDRFSAERLKGVDSTLKIQPAELGDSAMYLCASSLVWTSGETQYFGPGTRLLVL.

CDR3 protein: CASSLQGGPVGEQFF. CDR3 bases: TGTGCCAGCAGCTTACAGGGAGGCCCTGTTGGTGAGCAGTTCTTC. This chain connects TRBV7-3 to TRBJ2-1; perhaps TRBD2 as D (6 bases). This CDR3 spans 15 amino acids. V gave up 2 bases and J gave up 9 bases, with 17 bases separating them. Germline V gene sequence: CDR1 SGHTA, CDR2 FQGTGA.

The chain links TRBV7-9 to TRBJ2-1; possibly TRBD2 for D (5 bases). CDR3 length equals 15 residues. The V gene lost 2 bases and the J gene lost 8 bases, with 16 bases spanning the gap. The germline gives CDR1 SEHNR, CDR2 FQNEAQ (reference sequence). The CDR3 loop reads CASSLRVKAADEQFF. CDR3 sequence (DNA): TGTGCCAGCAGCTTAAGGGTGAAAGCGGCGGATGAGCAGTTCTTC.